This TCR beta chain was found in a study of blood T cell repertoires in COVID-19. Study overall: T cells, B-cell-depleted T cells, or PBMCs supplied cDNA or gDNA.

Assignments of participants to cohorts depended upon their own reported clinical history. Original methodology: The assay estimated nucleated cells by amplifying reference gene primers. Clones were sequenced by immunoSEQ multiplex PCR, and TCRdb holds only the in-frame ones, with some missing. V and J calls and clone size follow that table, whereas D and trimming were derived from the DNA. This sample yields 200,000 to 250,000 clones, of which around 89% are seen a single time; roughly 4% belongs to the top ten. The CDR3 is 14 residues long. The V gene lost 7 bases and the J gene lost 5 bases, with 14 bases spanning the gap. The germline V gene has CDR1 WSHSY and CDR2 SAAADI.

The sample was PBMCs or T cells enriched from blood (not recorded which). The rearrangement joins TRBV10-2 to TRBJ1-4, with D possibly TRBD1 on 5 matching bases. The clonotype comes from a woman aged 25 to 45 who had recovered from COVID-19. CDR3 in DNA: TGCGCCAGCAAGGATTCAGGGTCCAATGAAAAACTGTTTTTT. Encoded protein: CASKDSGSNEKLFF.